Shown below are 3 T cell receptor beta chains from a single sample sequenced in a study of control samples from healthy donors and cancer patients. The table came from immunoSEQ multiplex PCR; TCRdb's copy has only in-frame clones and leaves some out. The sample carries about 130,000 clones, approximately 94% recorded once. Sequenced input: PBMCs. The receptors were sampled from a man aged 50 to 60 with head and neck cancer.

The gene calls are TRBV2 and TRBJ2-7; tentative D call: TRBD1 (6 bases). Germline CDR1 reads SNHLY; CDR2 reads FYNNEI. The CDR3 is 14 residues long. V lost 7 bases, J lost 5 bases, and 18 bases lay in between. CDR3 sequence: CASTLWGQEDEQYF. In DNA form, the CDR3 reads TGTGCCAGCACTCTTTGGGGGCAGGAGGACGAGCAGTACTTC.

The rearrangement joins TRBV7-2 to TRBJ2-7; 7 bases map to TRBD2. There are 16 residues in the CDR3. Germline V gives CDR1 SGHTA, CDR2 FQGNSA. The V and J ends lost 4 bases and 3 bases, in that order; junction bases with no gene match: 12. The chain's CDR3 is CASSSPAGLADYEQYF. CDR3 bases: TGTGCCAGCAGCTCACCCGCCGGGCTAGCGGACTACGAGCAGTACTTC.

This clone turned up a few times. The V gene is TRBV28, the J gene TRBJ1-2, with TRBD1 identical over 7 bases. Germline-derived CDR1 and CDR2 are MDHEN and SYDVKM. Trimming cost V 6 bases and J 3 bases; bases outside gene matches: 7. The CDR3 sequence is 14 residues long. DNA for the CDR3: TGTGCCAGCAGGAGACAGGGAGCGTACTATGGCTACACCTTC. Its translation is CASRRQGAYYGYTF.